These 28 T cell receptor beta chains came from one sample sequenced in a study of blood T cells in healthy people across ages. It was with a sample-barcoded 5' primer and a J-beta primer mix that a second PCR of roughly 7 to 12 cycles was run. TCRdb re-analysed the 5' RACE reads in MiXCR, keeping a single row per CDR3 protein. The sample includes about 930,000 distinct CDR3 sequences, under 35% of them seen just once. A further study also used this sample, focusing on T cells of mothers and their children.

The specimen was blood. Receptors were obtained from a woman aged 35 to 49 in good health.

The chain links TRBV7-9 to TRBJ2-3, with D hard to call. Looked up from germline, CDR1 is SEHNR and CDR2 is FQNEAQ (reference sequence). Trimming took 7 bases from V and 6 from J, leaving 29 bases between them. CDR3 length: 18 amino acids. The CDR3 region is CASIDGWMAGPGQDTQYF. The CDR3 nucleotides are TGTGCCAGCATCGATGGTTGGATGGCAGGCCCCGGGCAGGATACGCAGTATTTT.

This clonotype has just a few counts. The rearrangement uses TRBV2 and TRBJ2-1; D is perhaps TRBD1 (6 bases). CDR3 length: 13 amino acids. Trimming removed 6 bases at V and 9 bases at J, with 15 bases between. Germline lookup yields CDR1 SNHLY and CDR2 FYNNEI. The CDR3 is CASREKQGREQFF. The CDR3 DNA reads as TGTGCCAGCAGGGAAAAACAGGGACGTGAGCAGTTCTTC.

The chain employs TRBV2 and TRBJ2-5; the D gene is possibly TRBD1 (6 bases). Germline V gives CDR1 SNHLY, CDR2 FYNNEI. The germline V and J ends were trimmed by 8 bases and 1 base, with 11 bases remaining between them. The CDR3 loop spans 13 amino acids. The CDR3 coding sequence is TGTGCCAGCCATGGACAGACCCAAGAGACCCAGTACTTC. Residues: CASHGQTQETQYF. Supplemented by reference TRBV2 and TRBJ2-5, the full variable domain reads EPEVTQTPSHQVTQMGQEVILRCVPISNHLYFYWYRQILGQKVEFLVSFYNNEISEKSEIFDDQFSVERPDGSNFTLKIRSTKLEDSAMYFCASHGQTQETQYFGPGTRLLVL.

About this clonotype: A clone one base away is much larger, so this may be a read error. The chain joins TRBV9 to TRBJ2-7; D might be TRBD2 (6 bases). CDR3 length: 13 amino acids. Germline V gives CDR1 SGDLS, CDR2 YYNGEE. As DNA, the CDR3 is TGTGCCGGCAGCGTGCGGGGAAACTACGAGCAGTACTTC. The encoded protein is CAGSVRGNYEQYF. The complete variable domain, with remaining parts taken from reference TRBV9 and TRBJ2-7, reads DSGVTQTPKHLITATGQRVTLRCSPRSGDLSVYWYQQSLDQGLQFLIQYYNGEERAKGNILERFSAQQFPDLHSELNLSSLELGDSALYFCAGSVRGNYEQYFGPGTRLTVT.

The CDR3 coding sequence is TGTGCCAGCAGTCGCAGGGAAAACTATGGCTACACCTTC. As protein: CASSRRENYGYTF. The chain is built from TRBV6-5 and TRBJ1-2; weak D call: TRBD1 (5 bases). V was pared by 5 bases and J by 2 bases, with 9 bases between. The CDR3 spans 13 residues. The germline gives CDR1 MNHEY, CDR2 SVGAGI.

Worth noting for this clonotype: At one end, the junction sequence differs from germline, possibly due to a read error. The rearrangement links TRBV12-3 or TRBV12-4 to TRBJ2-7; a weak D match, TRBD1 (6 bases). The J call may be in error: the DNA end matches TRBJ2-5 better. This CDR3 contains 14 residues. The CDR3 DNA sequence: TGTACCAGCAGTTTGGCCAGGGGTGGTGAGACCCAGTACTTC. Its translation: CTSSLARGGETQYF.

The V and J genes are TRBV5-1 and TRBJ1-4; D gene uncertain. This CDR3 contains 15 residues. In germline, CDR1 is SGHRS, CDR2 YFSETQ. V dropped 3 bases and J dropped 2 bases, with 11 bases sitting between them. The chain's CDR3 is CASSSRTGTNEKLFF. The CDR3 region has the DNA TGCGCCAGCAGCTCGCGGACGGGGACTAATGAAAAACTGTTTTTT.

The chain joins TRBV2 to TRBJ2-1, with a weak D call TRBD2 (6 bases). The CDR3 extends over 15 amino acids. V was shortened by 7 bases and J by 0 bases, with 13 bases between the two germline ends. Germline CDR1 and CDR2: SNHLY and FYNNEI. The CDR3 coding sequence is TGTGCCAGCACCAAGGAGGGCGGCTCCTACAATGAGCAGTTCTTC. Its translation is CASTKEGGSYNEQFF.

Concerning this clonotype: This sequence may be a read error, since a much larger clone differs from it by one base. The chain is built from TRBV12-3 or TRBV12-4 and TRBJ2-5; TRBD2 agrees at 8 bases. The CDR3 is 12 residues long. The ends lost 3 bases at V and 11 bases at J; junction bases unmatched: 5. CDR3 nucleotides: TGTGCCAGCAGTTTCACTAGCGGTGATCAGTACTTC. Protein product: CASSFTSGDQYF.

V gene TRBV9 combines with J gene TRBJ1-6; tentative D call: TRBD1 (6 bases). With 0 bases removed from V and 12 bases from J, the gap between germline ends came to 16 bases. This CDR3 is built from 15 residues. Germline lookup yields CDR1 SGDLS and CDR2 YYNGEE. The CDR3 nucleotides are TGTGCCAGCAGCGTAGACGGGACAATTAGGGAACCCCTCCACTTT. The encoded protein is CASSVDGTIREPLHF. The variable domain in full, completed from reference TRBV9 and TRBJ1-6, reads DSGVTQTPKHLITATGQRVTLRCSPRSGDLSVYWYQQSLDQGLQFLIQYYNGEERAKGNILERFSAQQFPDLHSELNLSSLELGDSALYFCASSVDGTIREPLHFGNGTRLTVT.

The sample holds a few counts of this clonotype. The chain employs TRBV12-3 or TRBV12-4 and TRBJ2-7; 9 nucleotides agree with TRBD1. The CDR3 has 16 amino acids. The V segment lost 6 bases and the J segment 0 bases; nucleotides outside the gene matches: 9. CDR3: CASRAGQGPSSYEQYF. CDR3 bases: TGTGCCAGCAGAGCCGGACAGGGGCCGAGCTCCTACGAGCAGTACTTC.

The V and J genes are TRBV7-9 and TRBJ2-3; the D gene is possibly TRBD2 (6 bases). The V gene lost 5 bases and the J gene lost 6 bases, with 9 bases spanning the gap. The CDR3 is made up of 12 amino acids. CDR1 is SEHNR, CDR2 FQNEAQ, per germline (reference sequence). The CDR3 DNA reads as TGTGCCAGCAGCAGGGAGGTTGATACGCAGTATTTT. Protein: CASSREVDTQYF.

This clonotype has ten or more counts. The gene calls are TRBV29-1 and TRBJ2-1; D call uncertain. The V gene's germline CDR1 is SQVTM and CDR2 ANQGSEA. With 2 bases removed from V and 3 bases from J, the gap between germline ends came to 11 bases. This CDR3 spans 14 amino acids. This CDR3 reads CSVEPWEVYNEQFF. Written as DNA, the CDR3 is TGCAGCGTTGAACCTTGGGAAGTCTACAATGAGCAGTTCTTC.

CDR3 in DNA: TGTGCCAGCAGCGTGACGCCCGGGACAGTGAGTGGCTACACCTTC. Translating it yields CASSVTPGTVSGYTF. The gene calls are TRBV11-2 and TRBJ1-2; TRBD1 aligns across 7 bases. Germline V gene data show CDR1 as SGHAT and CDR2 as FQNNGV. This CDR3 spans 15 amino acids. V was pared by 5 bases and J by 7 bases, with 13 bases of the junction left unmatched.

Concerning this clonotype: Germline and junction disagree at one end, which may indicate a read error. The chain couples TRBV27 to TRBJ1-1; 7 bases align to TRBD1. In germline, CDR1 is MNHEY, CDR2 SMNVEV (reference sequence). The CDR3 has 13 amino acids. This CDR3 reads CANSLRTGLRAFF. CDR3 coding DNA: TGTGCCAACAGTTTACGGACAGGTTTGCGGGCTTTCTTT.

The chain has TRBV29-1 and TRBJ2-1; 11 nucleotides align to TRBD1. The CDR3 loop spans 15 amino acids. Germline V gives CDR1 SQVTM, CDR2 ANQGSEA. Trimming removed 3 bases from V and 3 bases from J; junction bases left unmatched: 4. CDR3 coding DNA: TGCAGCGTTGATTCCGGGACAGGGGGCTACAATGAGCAGTTCTTC. Translation gives CSVDSGTGGYNEQFF.

With respect to this clonotype: Being one base from a much bigger clone, this may be a read error. This chain joins TRBV12-3 or TRBV12-4 and TRBJ2-3; D is perhaps TRBD1 or TRBD2 (5 bases each). This CDR3 has 15 residues. Written as DNA, the CDR3 is TGTGCCAGCAGTTTACAGTGGGGGTCCACAGATACGGAGTATTTT. Its protein is CASSLQWGSTDTEYF.

Here the CDR3 DNA reads TGTGCCATCAGTGAGGGGCTAGCGGGGACCTACGAGCAGTACTTC. Translation: CAISEGLAGTYEQYF. J is TRBJ2-7 and V is TRBV10-3; TRBD2 agrees at 9 bases. J was trimmed by 2 bases and V by 2 bases; bases with no gene match: 4. Germline V gene data show CDR1 as ENHRY and CDR2 as SYGVKD. This CDR3 has 15 amino acids.

In regard to this clonotype: A clone one base away is much larger, so this may be a read error. The chain combines TRBV12-3 or TRBV12-4 with TRBJ2-4; no clear D. With 3 bases removed from V and 0 bases from J, the gap between germline ends came to 12 bases. The CDR3 runs 16 residues. The CDR3 sequence is CASSLARLLAKNIQYF. CDR3 in DNA: TGTGCCAGCAGTTTGGCCAGGCTACTAGCCAAAAACATTCAGTACTTC.

The chain links TRBV7-3 to TRBJ2-7, with 11 bases identical to TRBD2. The CDR3 length is 16 residues. Trimming took 2 bases from V and 7 from J; bases not matched to a gene: 10. CDR1 is SGHTA and CDR2 is FQGTGA in the germline V gene. This chain's CDR3 is CASSLWTSGLNNEQYF. The CDR3 nucleotides are TGTGCCAGCAGCTTATGGACTAGCGGGTTAAACAATGAGCAGTACTTC.

This clonotype has just a few counts. V is TRBV29-1 and J is TRBJ2-3; 8 positions agree with TRBD2. Germline values: CDR1 SQVTM, CDR2 ANQGSEA. V dropped 5 bases and J dropped 0; count of bases not matched to a gene: 4. This CDR3 has 14 residues. CDR3 DNA sequence: TGCAGCGTTCTTAGCGGGGTTAGCACAGATACGCAGTATTTT. Its translation is CSVLSGVSTDTQYF.

Remarks on this clonotype: Relative to the germline gene, one junction end is altered; a read error may explain this. V and J are TRBV24-1 and TRBJ2-5; 9 nucleotides align to TRBD2. The J call may not be correct, given that the DNA end is closer to TRBJ2-7. Germline values: CDR1 KGHDR, CDR2 SFDVKD. The CDR3 loop spans 15 amino acids. The CDR3 coding sequence is TGTACCACCAGTGAGGTCGCGGGGGGGCCCAACGAGCAGTACTTC. Amino acids: CTTSEVAGGPNEQYF.

The chain uses TRBV27 and TRBJ1-3; D gene uncertain. Per germline, CDR1 MNHEY and CDR2 SMNVEV (reference sequence). The CDR3 length is 15 residues. V dropped 8 bases and J dropped 0 bases, with 14 bases sitting between them. The CDR3 DNA follows: TGTGCCAGCCAGCTCAGTTCGTACTCTGGAAACACCATATATTTT. Translation gives CASQLSSYSGNTIYF.

To note about this clonotype: A junction end diverges from the germline sequence, so it may reflect a read error. The genes are TRBV6-2 or TRBV6-3 and TRBJ1-5; 7 nucleotides line up with TRBD1. This CDR3 region has 15 residues. Germline CDR1 MNHEY, CDR2 SVGEGT. CDR3 sequence: CASSLTGASNQLQHF. The CDR3 DNA follows: TGTGCCAGCAGCCTCACAGGGGCCAGCAATCAGCTCCAGCATTTT.

This clonotype has only a few counts. An end of the junction differs from the germline gene, which may be a read error. This chain uses TRBV15 with TRBJ2-6, with a weak D call TRBD1 (5 bases). The CDR3 is made up of 17 amino acids. Looked up from germline, CDR1 is LNHNV and CDR2 is YYDKDF (reference sequence). The CDR3, as DNA: TGTGCCACCAGCAGAGTTCAATGGAACTCTGGGGCCGACGTCCTGACTTTC. Amino acids: CATSRVQWNSGADVLTF.

The J gene is TRBJ1-4, the V gene TRBV27, with a tentative D call TRBD1 (5 bases). Germline CDR1 MNHEY, CDR2 SMNVEV (reference sequence). The germline V and J ends were trimmed by 3 bases and 7 bases, with 18 bases remaining between them. This CDR3 region has 16 residues. CDR3 region: CASSLRGGLAPEKLFF. The CDR3 nucleotides read TGTGCCAGCAGTTTGCGGGGGGGTTTGGCTCCTGAAAAACTGTTTTTT.

In the case of this clonotype: With a much larger clone just one base away, this may be a read error. This rearrangement joins TRBV20-1 to TRBJ2-5; tentative D call: TRBD1 (5 bases). The germline CDR1 and CDR2 sequences are DFQATT and SNEGSKA (reference sequence). Between the trimmed V and J ends, which lost 1 base and 11 bases, there was a span of 20 bases. The CDR3 runs 14 residues. In DNA, the CDR3 is TGCAGTGCTAGAGTGAGAGACAGCCTCCTGGGGCAGTACTTC. This codes for CSARVRDSLLGQYF.

This clonotype was counted many times. V is TRBV25-1 and J is TRBJ2-4, with 8 bases lining up with TRBD2. The CDR3 has 15 residues. Trimming cost V 2 bases and J 1 base; bases outside gene matches: 1. CDR1 is MGHDK and CDR2 is SYGVNS in the germline V gene. CDR3 in amino acids: CASSEPGGAKNIQYF. The CDR3 nucleotides read TGTGCCAGCAGTGAACCGGGAGGGGCCAAAAACATTCAGTACTTC.